This TCR beta chain was obtained from a study of technical replicates of blood from a few donors. Trimming took 5 bases from V and 5 from J; bases not matched to a gene: 9. The germline V gene has CDR1 SGHRS and CDR2 YFSETQ. This CDR3 region has 15 residues. Method: immunoSEQ multiplex PCR; TCRdb's copy keeps in-frame clones and lacks some. Of about 82,000 clones in the sample, approximately 96% were seen once. The rearrangement links TRBV5-1 to TRBJ1-2, with TRBD1 identical over 10 bases. Sequenced input: T cells isolated from PBMCs. The TCR comes from a human donor in good health. Here the CDR3 DNA reads TGCGCCAGCAGGACCCGGGGGACAGGGGATTATGGCTACACCTTC. This gives the protein CASRTRGTGDYGYTF.